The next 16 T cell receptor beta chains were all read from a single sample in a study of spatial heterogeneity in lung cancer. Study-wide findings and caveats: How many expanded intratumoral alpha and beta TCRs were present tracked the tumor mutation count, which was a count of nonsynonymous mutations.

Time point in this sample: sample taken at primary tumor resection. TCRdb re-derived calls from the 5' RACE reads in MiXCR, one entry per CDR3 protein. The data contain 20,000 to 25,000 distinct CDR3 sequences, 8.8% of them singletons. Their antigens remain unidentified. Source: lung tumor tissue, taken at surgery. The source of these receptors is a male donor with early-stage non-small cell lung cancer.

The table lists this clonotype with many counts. DNA of the CDR3: TGTGCCACCACGCTTGGGTTGGGGGCTTTCTTT. Amino acids: CATTLGLGAFF. J is TRBJ1-1 and V is TRBV24-1, with D hard to call. The CDR3 is made up of 11 amino acids. CDR1 KGHDR and CDR2 SFDVKD come from the germline V gene. V was clipped by 8 bases and J by 11 bases, with 14 bases between them.

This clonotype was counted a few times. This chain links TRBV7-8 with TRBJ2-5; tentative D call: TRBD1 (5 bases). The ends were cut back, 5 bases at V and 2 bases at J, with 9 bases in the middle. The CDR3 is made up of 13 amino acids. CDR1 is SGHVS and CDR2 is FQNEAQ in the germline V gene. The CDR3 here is CASSTDRQETQYF. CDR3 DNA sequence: TGTGCCAGCAGCACCGACAGACAAGAGACCCAGTACTTC.

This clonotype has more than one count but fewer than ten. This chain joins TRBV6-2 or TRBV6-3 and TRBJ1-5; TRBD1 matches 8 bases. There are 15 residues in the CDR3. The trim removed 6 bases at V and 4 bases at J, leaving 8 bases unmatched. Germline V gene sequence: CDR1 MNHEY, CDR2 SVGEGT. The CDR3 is CASRPGTGPNQPQHF. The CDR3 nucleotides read TGTGCCAGCAGACCCGGGACAGGCCCTAATCAGCCCCAGCATTTT.

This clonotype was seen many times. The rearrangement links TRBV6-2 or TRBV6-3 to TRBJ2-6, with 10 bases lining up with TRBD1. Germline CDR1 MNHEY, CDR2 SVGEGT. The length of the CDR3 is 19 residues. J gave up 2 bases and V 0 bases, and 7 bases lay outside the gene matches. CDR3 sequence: CASSYSVGQGNAGANVLTF. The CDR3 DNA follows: TGTGCCAGCAGTTACTCAGTGGGACAGGGGAATGCTGGGGCCAACGTCCTGACTTTC.

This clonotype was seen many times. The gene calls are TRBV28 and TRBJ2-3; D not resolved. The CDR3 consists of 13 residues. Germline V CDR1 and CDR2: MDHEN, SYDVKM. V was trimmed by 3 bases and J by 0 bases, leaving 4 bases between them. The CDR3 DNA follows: TGTGCCAGCAGTTTCGTTAGCACAGATACGCAGTATTTT. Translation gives CASSFVSTDTQYF.

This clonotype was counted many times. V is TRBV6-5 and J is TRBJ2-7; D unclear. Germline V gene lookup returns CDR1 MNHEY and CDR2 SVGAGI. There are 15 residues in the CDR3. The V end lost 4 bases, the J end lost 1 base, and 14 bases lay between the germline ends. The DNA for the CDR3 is TGTGCCAGCAGTTTCCGCCCTTCCATATCCTACGAGCAGTACTTC. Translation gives CASSFRPSISYEQYF.

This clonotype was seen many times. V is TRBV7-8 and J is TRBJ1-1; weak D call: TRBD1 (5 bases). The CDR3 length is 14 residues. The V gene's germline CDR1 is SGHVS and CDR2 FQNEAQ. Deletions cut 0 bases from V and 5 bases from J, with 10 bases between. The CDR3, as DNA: TGTGCCAGCAGCTTAGCCGGGGAGGGGACTGAAGCTTTCTTT. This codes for CASSLAGEGTEAFF.

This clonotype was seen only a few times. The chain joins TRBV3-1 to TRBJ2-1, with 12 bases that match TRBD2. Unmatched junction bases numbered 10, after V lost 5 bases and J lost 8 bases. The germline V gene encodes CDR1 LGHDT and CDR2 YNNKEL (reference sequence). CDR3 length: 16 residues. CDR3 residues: CASSSPGLAGGDEQFF. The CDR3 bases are TGTGCCAGCAGCTCTCCCGGGCTAGCGGGGGGGGATGAGCAGTTCTTC.

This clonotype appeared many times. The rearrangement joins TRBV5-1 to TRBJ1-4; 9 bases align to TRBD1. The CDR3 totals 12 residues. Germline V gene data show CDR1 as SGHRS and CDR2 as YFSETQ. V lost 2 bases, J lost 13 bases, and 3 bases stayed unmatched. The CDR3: CASSLGQGRLFF. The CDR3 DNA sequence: TGCGCCAGCAGCTTAGGACAGGGGAGACTGTTTTTT.

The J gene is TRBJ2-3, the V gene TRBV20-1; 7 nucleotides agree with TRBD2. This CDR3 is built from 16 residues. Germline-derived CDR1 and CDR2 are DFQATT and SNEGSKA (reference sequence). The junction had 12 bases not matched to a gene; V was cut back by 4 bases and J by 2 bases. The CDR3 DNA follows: TGCAGTGCTAAACACCCCCAGCGGGGAGCCACAGATACGCAGTATTTT. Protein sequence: CSAKHPQRGATDTQYF.

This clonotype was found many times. CDR3 protein: CASRASGYGQPQHF. CDR3 nucleotide sequence: TGTGCCAGCAGAGCTTCAGGGTACGGTCAGCCCCAGCATTTT. V usage is TRBV7-2 and J usage is TRBJ1-5; TRBD1 is a possible D gene (5 bases). This CDR3 spans 14 amino acids. CDR1 is SGHTA and CDR2 is FQGNSA in the germline V gene. V was trimmed by 6 bases and J by 6 bases, leaving 15 bases between them.

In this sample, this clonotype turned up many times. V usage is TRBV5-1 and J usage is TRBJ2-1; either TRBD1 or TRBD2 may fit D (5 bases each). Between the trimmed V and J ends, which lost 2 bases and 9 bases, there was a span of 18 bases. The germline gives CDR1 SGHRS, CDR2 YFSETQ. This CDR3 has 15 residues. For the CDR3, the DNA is TGCGCCAGCAGCTTTAGTGGACAAGGAGGACTTGAGCAGTTCTTC. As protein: CASSFSGQGGLEQFF.

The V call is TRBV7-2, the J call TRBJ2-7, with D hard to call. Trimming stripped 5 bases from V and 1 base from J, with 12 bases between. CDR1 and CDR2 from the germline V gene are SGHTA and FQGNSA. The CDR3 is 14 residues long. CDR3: CASSLSALSYEQYF. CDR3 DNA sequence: TGTGCCAGCAGCCTAAGCGCCTTATCCTACGAGCAGTACTTC.

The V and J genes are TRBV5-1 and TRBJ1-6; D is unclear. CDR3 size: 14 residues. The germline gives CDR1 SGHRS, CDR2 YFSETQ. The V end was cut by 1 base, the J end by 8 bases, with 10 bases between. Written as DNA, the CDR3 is TGCGCCAGCAGCTTGTTTTCCTTGGATTCACCCCTCCACTTT. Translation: CASSLFSLDSPLHF.

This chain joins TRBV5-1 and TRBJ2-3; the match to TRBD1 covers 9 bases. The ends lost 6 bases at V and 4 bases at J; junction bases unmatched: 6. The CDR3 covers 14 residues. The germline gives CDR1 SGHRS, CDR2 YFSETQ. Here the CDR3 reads CASKGQGTPDTQYF. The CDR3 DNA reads TGCGCCAGCAAGGGACAGGGTACGCCAGATACGCAGTATTTT.

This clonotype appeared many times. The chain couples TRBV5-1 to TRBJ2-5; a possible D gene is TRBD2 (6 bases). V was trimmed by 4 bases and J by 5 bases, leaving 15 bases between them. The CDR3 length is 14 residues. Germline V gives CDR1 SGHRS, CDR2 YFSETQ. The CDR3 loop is CASSPGAGRETQYF. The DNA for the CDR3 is TGCGCCAGCAGCCCTGGTGCGGGACGGGAGACCCAGTACTTC.